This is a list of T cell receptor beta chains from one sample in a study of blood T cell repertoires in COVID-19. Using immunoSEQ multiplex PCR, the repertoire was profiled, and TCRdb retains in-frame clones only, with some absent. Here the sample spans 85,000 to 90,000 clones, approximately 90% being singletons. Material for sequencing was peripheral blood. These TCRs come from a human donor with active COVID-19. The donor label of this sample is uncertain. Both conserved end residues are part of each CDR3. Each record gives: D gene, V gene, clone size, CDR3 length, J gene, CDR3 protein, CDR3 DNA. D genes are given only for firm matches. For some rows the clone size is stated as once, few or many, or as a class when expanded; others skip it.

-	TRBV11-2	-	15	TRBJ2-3	CASSLGTRGTDTQYF	TGTGCCAGCAGCTTGGGTACTCGGGGCACAGATACGCAGTATTTT
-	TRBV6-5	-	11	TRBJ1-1	CASSPGGEAFF	TGTGCCAGCAGCCCCGGTGGTGAAGCTTTCTTT
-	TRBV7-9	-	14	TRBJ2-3	CASSLRTVTDTQYF	TGTGCCAGCAGCTTACGTACAGTCACAGATACGCAGTATTTT
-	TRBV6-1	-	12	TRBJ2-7	CASSEGQIEQYF	TGTGCCAGCAGTGAAGGACAGATCGAGCAGTACTTC
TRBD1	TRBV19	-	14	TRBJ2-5	CASTPGQGAETQYF	TGTGCCAGTACTCCGGGACAGGGGGCTGAGACCCAGTACTTC
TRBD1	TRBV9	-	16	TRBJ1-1	CASSVGVGTGNTEAFF	TGTGCCAGCAGCGTAGGGGTCGGGACAGGGAACACTGAAGCTTTCTTT
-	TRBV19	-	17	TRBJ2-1	CASSIDFSGNPYNEQFF	TGTGCCAGTAGTATAGATTTCTCAGGGAATCCCTACAATGAGCAGTTCTTC
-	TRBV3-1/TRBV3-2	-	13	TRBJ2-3	CASSRRSTDTQYF	TGTGCCAGCAGCCGGAGAAGCACAGATACGCAGTATTTT
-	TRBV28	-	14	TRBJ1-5	CASTTEKSRWPQHF	TGTGCCAGCACCACTGAGAAGAGCAGGTGGCCCCAGCATTTT
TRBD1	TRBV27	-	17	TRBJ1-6	CASSPLGTGYNNSPLHF	TGTGCCAGCAGTCCGCTCGGGACAGGTTATAATAATTCACCCCTCCACTTT
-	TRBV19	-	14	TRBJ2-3	CASRRRGGADTQYF	TGTGCCAGTAGGCGGAGGGGGGGGGCCGATACGCAGTATTTT
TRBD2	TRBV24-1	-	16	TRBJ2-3	CATSEPGLEVADTQYF	TGTGCCACCAGTGAACCGGGACTAGAGGTGGCAGATACGCAGTATTTT
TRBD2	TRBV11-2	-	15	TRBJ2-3	CASSSTGGPADTQYF	TGTGCCAGCAGCTCCACGGGGGGGCCGGCGGATACGCAGTATTTT
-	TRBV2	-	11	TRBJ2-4	CASGGLHIQYF	TGTGCCAGCGGAGGACTGCACATTCAGTACTTC
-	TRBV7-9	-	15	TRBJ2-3	CASNLPGGATDTQYF	TGTGCCAGCAACCTACCCGGAGGGGCCACAGATACGCAGTATTTT
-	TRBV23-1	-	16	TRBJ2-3	CASSQCSLTSTDTQYF	TGCGCCAGCAGTCAGTGCAGCCTGACTAGCACAGATACGCAGTATTTT
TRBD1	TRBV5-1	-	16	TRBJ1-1	CASSPGQLLLNTEAFF	TGCGCCAGCAGCCCGGGACAGTTATTACTGAACACTGAAGCTTTCTTT
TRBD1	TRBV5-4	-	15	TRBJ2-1	CASSSGQGIGNEQFF	TGTGCCAGCAGCTCGGGACAGGGGATCGGCAATGAGCAGTTCTTC
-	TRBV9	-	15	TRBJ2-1	CASSVGGGPYNEQFF	TGTGCCAGCAGCGTAGGCGGGGGCCCCTACAATGAGCAGTTCTTC
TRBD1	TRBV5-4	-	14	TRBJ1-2	CASSSRTGRKGYTF	TGTGCCAGCAGCTCCCGGACAGGGAGAAAGGGCTACACCTTC
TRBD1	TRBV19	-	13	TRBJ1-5	CASQGALNQPQHF	TGTGCCAGTCAGGGGGCCCTCAATCAGCCCCAGCATTTT
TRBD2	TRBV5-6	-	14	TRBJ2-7	CASSRPGGSHEQYF	TGTGCCAGCAGCCGTCCGGGGGGGTCCCACGAGCAGTACTTC
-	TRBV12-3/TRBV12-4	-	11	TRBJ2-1	CASSFGYEQFF	TGTGCCAGCAGTTTTGGCTATGAGCAGTTCTTC
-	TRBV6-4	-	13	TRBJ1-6	CASSEPAGGPLHF	TGTGCCAGCAGTGAACCCGCCGGGGGGCCCCTCCACTTT
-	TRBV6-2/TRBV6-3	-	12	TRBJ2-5	CASSSGQETQYF	TGTGCCAGCAGTTCGGGGCAAGAGACCCAGTACTTC
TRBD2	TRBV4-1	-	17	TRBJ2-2	CASSQETSGGPTGELFF	TGCGCCAGCAGCCAGGAGACTAGCGGGGGGCCAACCGGGGAGCTGTTTTTT
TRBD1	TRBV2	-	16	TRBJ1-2	CASSDLGQGVGYGYTF	TGTGCCAGCAGCGACCTAGGACAGGGGGTTGGATATGGCTACACCTTC
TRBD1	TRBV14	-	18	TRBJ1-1	CASSPSGTGVLSRTEAFF	TGTGCCAGCAGCCCGTCCGGGACAGGGGTTCTGTCACGCACTGAAGCTTTCTTT
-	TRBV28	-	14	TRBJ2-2	CASSPSLSTGELFF	TGTGCCAGCAGTCCTTCCTTGAGCACCGGGGAGCTGTTTTTT
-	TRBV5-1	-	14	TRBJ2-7	CASSWGLNSYEQYF	TGCGCCAGCAGCTGGGGACTTAACTCCTACGAGCAGTACTTC
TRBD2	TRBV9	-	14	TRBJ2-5	CASSPAGGQETQYF	TGTGCCAGCAGCCCCGCGGGGGGCCAAGAGACCCAGTACTTC
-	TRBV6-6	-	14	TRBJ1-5	CASSAQGNNQPQHF	TGTGCCAGCAGTGCACAGGGTAACAATCAGCCCCAGCATTTT
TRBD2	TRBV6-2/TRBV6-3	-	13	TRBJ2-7	CASSLAEAYEQYF	TGTGCCAGCAGTCTAGCGGAGGCCTACGAGCAGTACTTC
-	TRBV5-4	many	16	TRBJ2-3	CASSLQSGGETDTQYF	TGTGCCAGCAGCTTACAATCGGGGGGCGAGACAGATACGCAGTATTTT
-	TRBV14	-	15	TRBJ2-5	CASSQASPGYETQYF	TGTGCCAGCAGCCAAGCTTCACCAGGGTATGAGACCCAGTACTTC
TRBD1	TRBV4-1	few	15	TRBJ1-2	CASSHPQGQGDGYTF	TGCGCCAGCAGCCACCCTCAAGGACAGGGGGATGGCTACACCTTC
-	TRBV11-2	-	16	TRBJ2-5	CASSLGPDPSRGTQYF	TGTGCCAGCAGCTTAGGCCCGGACCCCTCACGGGGAACCCAGTACTTC
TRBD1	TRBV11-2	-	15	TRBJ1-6	CASSETRDRGSPLHF	TGTGCCAGCAGCGAAACCCGGGACAGGGGATCACCCCTCCACTTT
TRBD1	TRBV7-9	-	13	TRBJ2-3	CASSLLQGDTQYF	TGTGCCAGCAGCTTGTTACAGGGGGATACGCAGTATTTT
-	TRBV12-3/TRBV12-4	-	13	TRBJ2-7	CASSLQGPYEQYF	TGTGCCAGCAGTTTACAGGGTCCCTACGAGCAGTACTTC
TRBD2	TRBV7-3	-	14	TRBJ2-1	CASSIAGGLNEQFF	TGTGCCAGCAGTATAGCGGGGGGGCTTAATGAGCAGTTCTTC
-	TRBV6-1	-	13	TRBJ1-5	CASSERVSQPQHF	TGTGCCAGCAGTGAGAGGGTGAGTCAGCCCCAGCATTTT
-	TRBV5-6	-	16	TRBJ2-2	CASSLVRVRETGELFF	TGTGCCAGCAGCTTGGTCAGGGTTAGAGAGACCGGGGAGCTGTTTTTT
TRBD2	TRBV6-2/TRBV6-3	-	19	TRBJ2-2	CASSREPLAGATNTGELFF	TGTGCCAGCAGCCGCGAACCGCTAGCGGGGGCCACGAACACCGGGGAGCTGTTTTTT
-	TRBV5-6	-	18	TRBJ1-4	CASSLGNVRRVAPEKLFF	TGTGCCAGCAGCTTGGGGAACGTGAGGAGAGTAGCGCCTGAAAAACTGTTTTTT
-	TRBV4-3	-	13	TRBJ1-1	CASSQDSQAEAFF	TGCGCCAGCAGCCAAGATAGTCAGGCTGAAGCTTTCTTT
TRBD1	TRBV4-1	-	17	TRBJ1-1	CASSQDFGTGWNTEAFF	TGCGCCAGCAGCCAAGATTTCGGGACAGGCTGGAACACTGAAGCTTTCTTT
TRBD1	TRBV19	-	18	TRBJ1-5	CASSIRDRGLYSNQPQHF	TGTGCCAGTAGTATAAGGGACAGGGGCCTTTATAGCAATCAGCCCCAGCATTTT
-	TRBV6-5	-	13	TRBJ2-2	CASSTRGAGELFF	TGTGCCAGCAGTACCAGGGGGGCCGGGGAGCTGTTTTTT
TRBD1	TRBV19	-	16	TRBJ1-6	CASSIYPTGGNSPLHF	TGTGCCAGTAGTATCTACCCGACAGGGGGTAATTCACCCCTCCACTTT
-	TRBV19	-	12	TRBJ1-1	CASGPGVRIAFF	TGTGCCAGTGGCCCGGGGGTGAGGATTGCTTTCTTT
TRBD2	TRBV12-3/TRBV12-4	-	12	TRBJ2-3	CASSGGADTQYF	TGTGCCAGCAGCGGGGGGGCAGATACGCAGTATTTT
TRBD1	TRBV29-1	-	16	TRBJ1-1	CSVLGTTGGMNTEAFF	TGCAGCGTTTTAGGAACCACAGGGGGGATGAACACTGAAGCTTTCTTT
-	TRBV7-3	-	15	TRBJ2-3	CASSLEAGAMDTQYF	TGTGCCAGCAGCTTAGAAGCGGGCGCAATGGATACGCAGTATTTT